The 4 T cell receptor beta chains below come from one sample, sequenced in a study of shared clonotypes between healthy human individuals. Sequenced by immunoSEQ multiplex PCR; TCRdb stores in-frame clones only, minus some. The repertoire holds over 2 million clones, with around 92% as singletons. Material: naive CD4+ T cells from PBMCs. Described subset: CD45RA+ positively selected. Every receptor here comes from a man younger than 35 in good health. Some clones in this sample may be carry-over from other donors' samples.

CDR3 residues: CASRNLGRLTEAFF. The DNA of the CDR3 is TGTGCCAGTAGAAACCTGGGACGGCTGACTGAAGCTTTCTTT. The genes are TRBV6-1 and TRBJ1-1, with a tentative D call TRBD1 (5 bases). V was clipped by 9 bases and J by 5 bases, with 19 bases between them. The CDR3 loop spans 14 amino acids. The germline CDR1 and CDR2 sequences are MNHNS and SASEGT.

Note on this clone: A read error may produce the germline difference seen at one junction end. This chain joins TRBV29-1 and TRBJ2-3, with 7 bases that match TRBD2. Germline CDR1 is SQVTM and CDR2 is ANQGSEA. The CDR3 covers 11 residues. CDR3 loop: CSALRAGDQNF. CDR3 sequence (DNA): TGCAGCGCCCTTAGGGCGGGAGATCAGAATTTT.

The rearrangement links TRBV10-3 to TRBJ2-7, with D perhaps matching TRBD2 (6 bases). CDR1 is ENHRY, CDR2 SYGVKD, per germline. This CDR3 region has 14 residues. Trimming stripped 3 bases from V and 2 bases from J, with 11 bases between. DNA of the CDR3: TGTGCCATCAGTGAAGTTAGCGGAGCCTACGAGCAGTACTTC. Protein sequence: CAISEVSGAYEQYF.

The V gene is TRBV10-2, the J gene TRBJ2-7; TRBD1 agrees at 8 bases. The junction had 13 bases not matched to a gene; V was cut back by 8 bases and J by 4 bases. From germline, CDR1 is WSHSY and CDR2 SAAADI. CDR3 length equals 15 residues. The CDR3 nucleotides read TGCGCCAGCTATGCAACAGGGGGAGGATGGTACGAGCAGTACTTC. It translates to CASYATGGGWYEQYF.